The 13 T cell receptor beta chains reported below all come from one sample, sequenced in a study of CD8 T cells in Susac syndrome. Random hexamers were used to reverse transcribe the RNA input (roughly 0.5 to 1 ug). TCRdb reprocessed the immunoSEQ multiplex PCR reads with MiXCR, giving one entry per CDR3 protein. This repertoire shows hundreds of thousands of distinct CDR3 sequences, less than 95% found once; its top ten account for under 0.2%. Input material: CD4+ T cells from PBMCs. Receptors were obtained from a human donor with Susac syndrome.

The CDR3 is CASSLGLAGDTGELFF. CDR3 DNA: TGTGCCAGCAGTTTAGGACTAGCGGGGGACACCGGGGAGCTGTTTTTT. V usage is TRBV28 and J usage is TRBJ2-2, with 13 nucleotides matching TRBD2. Germline V gives CDR1 MDHEN, CDR2 SYDVKM. The CDR3 runs to 16 residues. With 2 bases clipped from V and 3 bases from J, the junction kept 0 bases outside the gene matches. Variable domain in full (rest from reference TRBV28 and TRBJ2-2): DVKVTQSSRYLVKRTGEKVFLECVQDMDHENMFWYRQDPGLGLRLIYFSYDVKMKEKGDIPEGYSVSREKKERFSLILESASTNQTSMYLCASSLGLAGDTGELFFGEGSRLTVL.

This chain uses TRBV20-1 with TRBJ2-1; 10 nucleotides agree with TRBD2. With 2 bases clipped from V and 10 bases from J, the junction kept 5 bases outside the gene matches. The CDR3 spans 13 residues. Germline CDR1 is DFQATT and CDR2 is SNEGSKA (reference sequence). The CDR3 nucleotides are TGCAGTGCTAGAAGCGGGGGGGCGTGGGAGCAGTTCTTC. It codes for CSARSGGAWEQFF.

This chain connects TRBV27 to TRBJ1-1; 9 bases map to TRBD1. V lost 6 bases to trimming and J lost 2 bases; unmatched junction nucleotides: 10. The CDR3 extends over 16 amino acids. Germline V gene data show CDR1 as MNHEY and CDR2 as SMNVEV (reference sequence). The DNA for the CDR3 is TGTGCCAGCAGATGGGGGACAGGGTCAACAAACACTGAAGCTTTCTTT. Protein: CASRWGTGSTNTEAFF.

J is TRBJ1-2 and V is TRBV29-1, with 7 bases fitting TRBD1. CDR1 SQVTM and CDR2 ANQGSEA come from the germline V gene. V gave up 1 base and J gave up 5 bases; unmatched junction bases: 4. The CDR3 spans 13 residues. DNA for the CDR3: TGCAGCGTTGAAGGTGGCAGGGGGTATGGCTACACCTTC. It encodes CSVEGGRGYGYTF.

This clonotype was seen a single time. The chain has TRBV6-5 and TRBJ1-5; TRBD1 is a possible D gene (6 bases). The germline V gene encodes CDR1 MNHEY and CDR2 SVGAGI. The germline V and J ends were trimmed by 0 bases and 5 bases, with 8 bases remaining between them. The length of the CDR3 is 14 residues. The CDR3 here is CASSYSQGHQPQHF. Here the CDR3 DNA reads TGTGCCAGCAGTTACTCGCAGGGGCATCAGCCCCAGCATTTT.

The chain carries TRBV24-1 and TRBJ1-2, with 7 bases identical to TRBD1. With V trimmed by 7 bases and J by 2 bases, 6 bases remained unmatched. This CDR3 has 14 residues. Germline V gene lookup returns CDR1 KGHDR and CDR2 SFDVKD. This chain's CDR3 is CATRSPGQNYGYTF. CDR3 DNA sequence: TGTGCCACCAGATCGCCGGGACAGAACTATGGCTACACCTTC.

The CDR3: CASSSGQSYEQYF. In DNA form, the CDR3 reads TGTGCCAGCAGTTCCGGACAGTCCTACGAGCAGTACTTC. The chain combines TRBV12-3 or TRBV12-4 with TRBJ2-7, with D perhaps TRBD1 (6 bases). This CDR3 is 13 amino acids long. Deletions cut 4 bases from V and 1 base from J, with 8 bases between.

The chain has TRBV5-1 and TRBJ1-2; D possibly corresponds to TRBD1 (5 bases). The germline V gene has CDR1 SGHRS and CDR2 YFSETQ. V was trimmed by 0 bases and J by 8 bases, leaving 17 bases between them. The CDR3 sequence is 15 residues long. The CDR3 spells CASSLADAGSGGYTF. The CDR3 bases are TGCGCCAGCAGCTTGGCAGATGCAGGGTCAGGAGGCTACACCTTC.

The chain combines TRBV5-6 with TRBJ1-1, with 7 positions matching TRBD1. The germline V gene has CDR1 SGHDT and CDR2 YYEEEE. The CDR3 is 16 amino acids. Unmatched junction bases numbered 10, after V lost 4 bases and J lost 1 base. DNA for the CDR3: TGTGCCAGCAGCCAGGCCCGCCGGGACAGGAACACTGAAGCTTTCTTT. It specifies CASSQARRDRNTEAFF.

This chain uses TRBV5-5 with TRBJ1-6; tentative D call: TRBD1 (5 bases). The CDR3 runs to 15 residues. Between the trimmed V and J ends, which lost 4 bases and 13 bases, there was a span of 21 bases. Germline V gene sequence: CDR1 SGHKS, CDR2 YYEKEE (reference sequence). Here the CDR3 reads CASSQNGAAMSPLHF. Written as DNA, the CDR3 is TGTGCCAGCAGCCAGAACGGGGCCGCAATGTCCCCCCTCCACTTT. Filled out from reference TRBV5-5 and TRBJ1-6, the complete variable domain reads DAGVTQSPTHLIKTRGQQVTLRCSPISGHKSVSWYQQVLGQGPQFIFQYYEKEERGRGNFPDRFSARQFPNYSSELNVNALLLGDSALYLCASSQNGAAMSPLHFGNGTRLTVT.

This clonotype was seen just once. The chain uses TRBV20-1 and TRBJ1-2; D remains ambiguous. Trimming pared 3 bases from V and 4 bases from J, leaving 9 bases between. The CDR3 extends over 12 amino acids. CDR1 is DFQATT, CDR2 SNEGSKA, per germline (reference sequence). DNA for the CDR3: TGCAGTGCTAGCGGGGATTCCTATGGCTACACCTTC. Translating it yields CSASGDSYGYTF.

This rearrangement joins TRBV7-2 to TRBJ2-2, with TRBD2 matching 9 bases. CDR1 and CDR2 from the germline V gene are SGHTA and FQGNSA. The CDR3 is 16 residues long. The junction had 6 bases not matched to a gene; V was cut back by 3 bases and J by 4 bases. The CDR3 DNA reads TGTGCCAGCAGCTTGGCGGGGGGGCCTTCCACCGGGGAGCTGTTTTTT. This sequence encodes CASSLAGGPSTGELFF.

V gene TRBV14 combines with J gene TRBJ1-3; D gene unclear. The CDR3 extends over 17 amino acids. V lost 0 bases to trimming and J lost 0 bases, with 12 bases between them. Germline values: CDR1 SGHDN, CDR2 FVKESK. The CDR3: CASSQEVRARSGNTIYF. In nucleotides, the CDR3 is TGTGCCAGCAGCCAAGAGGTTAGAGCGCGCTCTGGAAACACCATATATTTT. Using reference TRBV14 and TRBJ1-3 for the parts outside the CDR3, the full variable domain is EAGVTQFPSHSVIEKGQTVTLRCDPISGHDNLYWYRRVMGKEIKFLLHFVKESKQDESGMPNNRFLAERTGGTYSTLKVQPAELEDSGVYFCASSQEVRARSGNTIYFGEGSWLTVV.